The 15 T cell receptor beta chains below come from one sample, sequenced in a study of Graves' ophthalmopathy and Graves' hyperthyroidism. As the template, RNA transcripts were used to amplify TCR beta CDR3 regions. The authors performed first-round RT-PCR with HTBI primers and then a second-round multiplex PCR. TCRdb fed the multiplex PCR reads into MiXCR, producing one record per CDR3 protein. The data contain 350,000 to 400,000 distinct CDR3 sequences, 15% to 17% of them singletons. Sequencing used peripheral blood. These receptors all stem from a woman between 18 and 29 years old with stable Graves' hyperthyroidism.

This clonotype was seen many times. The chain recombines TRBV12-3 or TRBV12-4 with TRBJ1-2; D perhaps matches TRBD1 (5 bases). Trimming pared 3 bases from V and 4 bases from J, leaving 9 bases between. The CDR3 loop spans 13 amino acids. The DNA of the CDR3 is TGTGCCAGCAGTTTGGGGGGGTCCTATGGCTACACCTTC. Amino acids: CASSLGGSYGYTF.

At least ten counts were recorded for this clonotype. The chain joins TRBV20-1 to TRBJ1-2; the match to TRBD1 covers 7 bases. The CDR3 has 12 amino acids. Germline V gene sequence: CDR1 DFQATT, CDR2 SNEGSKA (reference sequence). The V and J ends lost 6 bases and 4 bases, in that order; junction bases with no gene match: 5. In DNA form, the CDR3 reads TGCAGTGCATATGCAGGGGGCTATGGCTACACCTTC. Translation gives CSAYAGGYGYTF.

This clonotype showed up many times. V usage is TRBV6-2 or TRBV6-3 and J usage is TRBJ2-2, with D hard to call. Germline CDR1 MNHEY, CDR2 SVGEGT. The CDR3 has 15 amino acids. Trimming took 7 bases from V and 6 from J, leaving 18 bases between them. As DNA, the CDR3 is TGTGCCAGCACCAACCCCCTAGTAGGTCCCGGGGAGCTGTTTTTT. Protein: CASTNPLVGPGELFF.

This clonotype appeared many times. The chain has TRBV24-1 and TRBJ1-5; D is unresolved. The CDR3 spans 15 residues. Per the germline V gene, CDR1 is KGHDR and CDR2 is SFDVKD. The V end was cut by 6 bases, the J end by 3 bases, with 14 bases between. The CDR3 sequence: CATSSLADPNQPQHF. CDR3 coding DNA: TGTGCCACCAGTTCGCTAGCGGACCCCAATCAGCCCCAGCATTTT.

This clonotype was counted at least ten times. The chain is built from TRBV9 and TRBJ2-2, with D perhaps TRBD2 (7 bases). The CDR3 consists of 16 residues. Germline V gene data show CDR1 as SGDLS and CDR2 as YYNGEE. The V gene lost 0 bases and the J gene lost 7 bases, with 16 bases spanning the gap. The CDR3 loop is CASSVAGGGPYGELFF. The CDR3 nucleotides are TGTGCCAGCAGCGTAGCTGGGGGGGGGCCTTACGGGGAGCTGTTTTTT.

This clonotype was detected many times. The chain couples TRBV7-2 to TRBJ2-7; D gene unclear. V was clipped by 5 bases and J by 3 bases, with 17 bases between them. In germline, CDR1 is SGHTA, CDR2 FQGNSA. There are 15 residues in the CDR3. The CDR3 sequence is CASSLSDSSLYEQYF. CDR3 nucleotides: TGTGCCAGCAGCCTCAGTGACTCGTCCCTCTACGAGCAGTACTTC.

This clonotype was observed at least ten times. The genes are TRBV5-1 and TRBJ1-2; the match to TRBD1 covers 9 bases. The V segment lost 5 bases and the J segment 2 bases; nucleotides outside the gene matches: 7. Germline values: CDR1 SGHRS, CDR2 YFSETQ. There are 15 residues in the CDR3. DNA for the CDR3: TGCGCCAGCAGAAATACAGGGGGCCTGAACTATGGCTACACCTTC. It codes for CASRNTGGLNYGYTF.

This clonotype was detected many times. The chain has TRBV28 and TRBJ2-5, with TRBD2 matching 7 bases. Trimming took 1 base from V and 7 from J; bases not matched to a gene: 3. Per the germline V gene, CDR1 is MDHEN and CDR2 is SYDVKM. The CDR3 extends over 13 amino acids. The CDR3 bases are TGTGCCAGCAGTTTATACGGCGGGAGGACCCAGTACTTC. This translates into CASSLYGGRTQYF. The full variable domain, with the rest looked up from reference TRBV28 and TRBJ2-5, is DVKVTQSSRYLVKRTGEKVFLECVQDMDHENMFWYRQDPGLGLRLIYFSYDVKMKEKGDIPEGYSVSREKKERFSLILESASTNQTSMYLCASSLYGGRTQYFGPGTRLLVL.

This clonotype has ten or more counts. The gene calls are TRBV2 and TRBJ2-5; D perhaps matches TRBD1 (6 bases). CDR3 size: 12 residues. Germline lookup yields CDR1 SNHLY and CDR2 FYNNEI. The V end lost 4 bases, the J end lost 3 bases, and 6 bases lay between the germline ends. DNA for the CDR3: TGTGCCAGCAGTGGACAGGAAGAGACCCAGTACTTC. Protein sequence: CASSGQEETQYF.

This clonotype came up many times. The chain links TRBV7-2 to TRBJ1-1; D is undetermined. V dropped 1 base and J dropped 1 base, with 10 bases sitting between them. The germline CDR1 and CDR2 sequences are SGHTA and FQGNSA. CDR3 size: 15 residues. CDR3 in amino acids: CASSLVTGGNTEAFF. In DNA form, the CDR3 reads TGTGCCAGCAGCTTAGTTACTGGAGGGAACACTGAAGCTTTCTTT.

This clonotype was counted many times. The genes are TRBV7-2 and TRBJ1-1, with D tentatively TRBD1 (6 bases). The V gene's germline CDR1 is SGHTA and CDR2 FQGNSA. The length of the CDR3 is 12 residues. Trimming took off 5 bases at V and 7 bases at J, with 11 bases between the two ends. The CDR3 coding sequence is TGTGCCAGCAGCCCCCGAGGGGGTGAAGCTTTCTTT. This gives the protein CASSPRGGEAFF.

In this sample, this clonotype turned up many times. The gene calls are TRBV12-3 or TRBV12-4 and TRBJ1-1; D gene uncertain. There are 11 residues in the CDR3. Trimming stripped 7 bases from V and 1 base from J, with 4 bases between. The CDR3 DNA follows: TGTGCCAGCATGAGGAACACTGAAGCTTTCTTT. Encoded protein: CASMRNTEAFF.

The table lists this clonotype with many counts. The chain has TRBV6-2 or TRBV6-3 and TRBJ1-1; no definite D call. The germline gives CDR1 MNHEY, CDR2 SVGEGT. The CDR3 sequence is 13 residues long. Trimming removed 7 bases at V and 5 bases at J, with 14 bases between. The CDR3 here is CASISGLNTEAFF. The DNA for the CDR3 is TGTGCCAGCATCTCGGGTCTAAATACTGAAGCTTTCTTT.

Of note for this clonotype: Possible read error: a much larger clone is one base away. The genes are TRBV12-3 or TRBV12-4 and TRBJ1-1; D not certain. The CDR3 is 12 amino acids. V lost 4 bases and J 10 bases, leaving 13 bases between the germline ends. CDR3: CASSYSMSGAFF. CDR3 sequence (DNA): TGTGCCAGCAGTTACTCGATGTCTGGAGCTTTCTTT.

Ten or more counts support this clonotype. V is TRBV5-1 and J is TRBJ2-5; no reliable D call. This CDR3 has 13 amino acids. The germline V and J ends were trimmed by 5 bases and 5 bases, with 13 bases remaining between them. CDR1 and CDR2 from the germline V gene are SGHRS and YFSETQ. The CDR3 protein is CASRRTELETQYF. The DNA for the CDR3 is TGCGCCAGCAGGCGTACTGAGTTGGAGACCCAGTACTTC.